The T cell receptor (beta chain) under discussion was sequenced for a study of blood T cell repertoires in COVID-19 (dated by TCRdb to about 2020). Looking at the study overall: Samples covering the acute and convalescent phases of COVID-19 were provided by collaborators in the United States, Italy and Spain. The prospective study material was composed of cDNA or gDNA derived from T cells, B-cell-depleted T cells, or PBMCs. The dataset comprised deeply sampled blood TCRbeta repertoires from subjects exposed to, actively infected with, or recovered from COVID-19. The repertoires were released in a freely available public database intended as a resource for research on the immune response to SARS-CoV-2. The samples were drawn from the first 160 participants of the ongoing ImmuneRACE study and from 1,254 subjects provided by 6 global collaborators. The sample metadata nearly always contained a de-identified subject ID, COVID-19 status, age in years and sex. Where HLA class I and class II types were available, the types were taken from metadata supplied by the sample provider, not from assay-based typing.

As regards this clone: What antigen it recognizes has not been identified. Base qualities are not provided; no much larger clone lies one nucleotide away.

Participants in the prospective study were aged about 18 to 100 years, lived in some 24 United States geographic areas, and enrolled through a virtual design. In the prospective study, cohorts were assigned on the basis of participant-reported clinical history obtained from a screening survey and a study questionnaire. For ImmuneRACE Cohort 3, a participant was defined as recovered based on two consecutive negative NP/OP PCR tests, clearance by a healthcare professional, or resolution of symptoms. Mobile phlebotomists in the prospective study collected whole blood, serum and a nasopharyngeal or oropharyngeal swab from every participant. Prospective study participants could optionally give additional blood draws and questionnaires over a 2-month period. Before DNA extraction, blood samples from the prospective study were shipped at room temperature or frozen. The immunoSEQ Assay, a bias-controlled multiplex PCR, was used to amplify TCRbeta CDR3 regions from genomic DNA. In the source study's methods: The number of nucleated cells in each sample was estimated from the amplification of reference gene primers within the assay. Sequence reads were collapsed and filtered to measure the absolute abundance of every unique TCRbeta CDR3 rearrangement. For each sample, productive Simpson clonality was calculated by taking the square root of Simpson's diversity index across productive rearrangements. TCRdb obtained this table from immuneACCESS and retained in-frame rearrangements with V and J assigned. These tables miss some clones; where compared with another copy, unresolved V genes account for less than half of the shortfall, and the remainder is unexplained. That table supplies the V and J calls and clone size; D and trimming were determined from the DNA. The sample profile shows 400,000 or so clones; around 90% of them were found once. The ten largest clonotypes hold 0.6% of the sample.

The V and J ends are trimmed by 3 bases and 8 bases, leaving 10 bases between them. The CDR3 starts with the cysteine, ends with the phenylalanine, and has 12 residues. Only the CDR3 region is kept as DNA, spanning 36 bases read in frame from base 1. General study outcomes and caveats: How much clinical and demographic metadata was included differed by source and by participant, and the metadata was provided uncurated.

Material: PBMCs or T cells enriched from blood (not recorded which). The sequence came from a man in his late teens or twenties who had recovered from COVID-19. The V gene is TRBV12-3 or TRBV12-4 and the J gene is TRBJ1-2; TRBD1 is a weak D gene call, 6 bases matching. The CDR3: CASSLPGVGYTF. The nucleotide sequence reads as follows: TGTGCCAGCAGTTTGCCAGGGGTCGGCTACACCTTC.